This T cell receptor beta chain was profiled in a study of Ad26.COV2.S vaccination and SARS-CoV-2 variants. General observations from the study: After vaccination, substantial breadth of spike-specific CD8+ and CD4+ responses was reported. Researchers reported similar non-spike TCR breadth in vaccine and placebo recipients.

TCRdb's copy holds only in-frame clones and misses some; the assay was immunoSEQ multiplex PCR. The sample comprises about 39,000 clones, approximately 80% of which are singletons, and over 40% rests with the top ten. The CDR3 consists of 16 residues. Per germline, CDR1 LGHDT and CDR2 YNNKEL (reference sequence). Trimming shortened V by 2 bases and J by 4 bases, and 15 bases separated the two germline ends. As concerns this clone: The target antigen is unknown.

The chain recombines TRBV3-1 (or the pseudogene TRBV3-2) with TRBJ1-3, with D maybe TRBD1 (5 bases). This receptor was taken from a human donor who had recovered from COVID-19. Specimen: peripheral blood, collected after recovery from COVID-19. Here the CDR3 reads CASSQWRGSQGNTIYF. DNA of the CDR3: TGTGCCAGCAGCCAATGGAGGGGATCCCAAGGAAACACCATATATTTT.